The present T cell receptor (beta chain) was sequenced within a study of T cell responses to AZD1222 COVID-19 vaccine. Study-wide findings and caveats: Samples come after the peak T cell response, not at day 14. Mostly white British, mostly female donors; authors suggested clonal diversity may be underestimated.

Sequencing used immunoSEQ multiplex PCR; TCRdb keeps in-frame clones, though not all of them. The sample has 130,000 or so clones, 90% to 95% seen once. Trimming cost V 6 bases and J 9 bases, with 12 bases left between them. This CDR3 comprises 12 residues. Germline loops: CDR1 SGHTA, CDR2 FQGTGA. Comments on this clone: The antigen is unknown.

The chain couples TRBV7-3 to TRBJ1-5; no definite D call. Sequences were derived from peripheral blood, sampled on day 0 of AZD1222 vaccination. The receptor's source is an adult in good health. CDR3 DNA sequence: TGTGCCAGCAGTTATGAGCGGGGGCCCCAGCATTTT. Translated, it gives CASSYERGPQHF.